This T cell receptor (beta chain) is drawn from a study of blood T cell dynamics during melanoma immunotherapy. The CDR3 loop spans 12 amino acids. The germline V gene has CDR1 MNHNY and CDR2 SVGAGI (reference sequence). Trimming stripped 4 bases from V and 7 bases from J, with 8 bases between. Time point denoted: week 3, after first cycle of checkpoint inhibitor. Patients had no prior systemic cancer treatment, immunosuppressants or other active cancers. The assay was immunoSEQ multiplex PCR, and TCRdb's table has in-frame clones only and misses some. This table holds 14,000 to 15,000 clones, roughly nine tenths found once. A note on this clone: Its cognate antigen is unknown.

Study findings and constraints: Disease-control patients' PBMC repertoires became either more clonal or more diverse at W3.

V gene TRBV6-6 combines with J gene TRBJ1-5; D unclear. The sample here was blood, taken from a patient treated with checkpoint blockade. The clonotype comes from a human donor with melanoma. The DNA of the CDR3 is TGTGCCAGCAGTTTGGCGTCGCAGCCCCAGCATTTT. Its translation: CASSLASQPQHF.